These 23 T cell receptor beta chains were sequenced from one sample in a study of blood T cell repertoires in COVID-19. Generated by immunoSEQ multiplex PCR, the TCRdb table keeps only in-frame clones and is missing some. Among roughly 160,000 clones listed, approximately 91% were seen once. Sequenced input: peripheral blood. These TCRs come from a man between 18 and 35 years old with acute or convalescent COVID-19.

This clone was seen only a few times. The rearrangement links TRBV9 to TRBJ2-1; 9 positions match TRBD1. J lost 7 bases, V lost 2 bases, and 10 bases had no gene match. The CDR3 spans 16 residues. Germline CDR1 and CDR2: SGDLS and YYNGEE. CDR3 in amino acids: CASSVRLGQGINEQFF. The CDR3 DNA follows: TGTGCCAGCAGCGTCCGGTTAGGACAGGGGATTAATGAGCAGTTCTTC.

This clone appeared a single time. The chain couples TRBV6-1 to TRBJ2-5; D is undetermined. Trimming pared 5 bases from V and 3 bases from J, leaving 4 bases between. This CDR3 region has 11 residues. Looked up from germline, CDR1 is MNHNS and CDR2 is SASEGT. For the CDR3, the DNA is TGTGCCAGCAGTCCTAAAGAGACCCAGTACTTC. It codes for CASSPKETQYF.

The chain recombines TRBV3-1 (or the pseudogene TRBV3-2) with TRBJ2-7, with a possible D match to TRBD2 (5 bases). Trimming shortened V by 1 base and J by 4 bases, and 14 bases separated the two germline ends. CDR3 length: 15 amino acids. Germline loops: CDR1 LGHDT, CDR2 YNNKEL (reference sequence). The CDR3 sequence: CASSQVLGGWYEQYF. CDR3 in DNA: TGTGCCAGCAGCCAAGTCCTCGGAGGATGGTACGAGCAGTACTTC.

This chain joins TRBV29-1 and TRBJ2-3; tentative D call: TRBD1 (5 bases). This CDR3 is 12 amino acids long. Between the trimmed V and J ends, which lost 7 bases and 3 bases, there was a span of 11 bases. CDR1 SQVTM and CDR2 ANQGSEA come from the germline V gene. As DNA, the CDR3 is TGCAGCGCCATGCCAGGGACAGATACGCAGTATTTT. Protein product: CSAMPGTDTQYF.

V gene TRBV30 combines with J gene TRBJ1-3; D remains ambiguous. The V end lost 0 bases, the J end lost 0 bases, and 15 bases lay between the germline ends. CDR1 and CDR2 from the germline V gene are GTSNPN and SVGIG (reference sequence). The CDR3 spans 17 residues. CDR3 in amino acids: CAWSVPGAYRSGNTIYF. CDR3 nucleotides: TGTGCCTGGAGTGTACCGGGTGCCTACCGCTCTGGAAACACCATATATTTT.

The chain links TRBV28 to TRBJ1-6; D might be TRBD1 (6 bases). Germline V lookup: CDR1 MDHEN, CDR2 SYDVKM. V was shortened by 3 bases and J by 2 bases, with 8 bases between the two germline ends. The CDR3 is 15 residues long. CDR3 nucleotide sequence: TGTGCCAGCAGTTTGGGGGCCCCCTATAATTCACCCCTCCACTTT. Translating gives CASSLGAPYNSPLHF.

The genes are TRBV7-9 and TRBJ2-1, with 10 nucleotides matching TRBD1. After removal of 5 bases from V and 12 bases from J, the junction contained 13 bases not matched to a gene. The CDR3 is 15 amino acids. Germline V gene lookup returns CDR1 SEHNR and CDR2 FQNEAQ (reference sequence). CDR3 residues: CASSRRQGAFEGQFF. As DNA, the CDR3 is TGTGCCAGCAGCAGGCGACAGGGGGCGTTTGAGGGGCAGTTCTTC.

This clone was observed a handful of times. The rearrangement links TRBV18 to TRBJ1-1, with 10 bases matching TRBD1. This CDR3 region has 18 residues. V was clipped by 2 bases and J by 3 bases; unmatched bases: 12. Germline V gene lookup returns CDR1 KGHSH and CDR2 LQKENI. CDR3 bases: TGTGCCAGCTCACCAATGACAGGGGGCGCGGGAAGGGACACTGAAGCTTTCTTT. Protein product: CASSPMTGGAGRDTEAFF. The variable domain in full, completed from reference TRBV18 and TRBJ1-1, reads NAGVMQNPRHLVRRRGQEARLRCSPMKGHSHVYWYRQLPEEGLKFMVYLQKENIIDESGMPKERFSAEFPKEGPSILRIQQVVRGDSAAYFCASSPMTGGAGRDTEAFFGQGTRLTVV.

The J gene is TRBJ2-6, the V gene TRBV5-1, with TRBD1 matching over 7 bases. This CDR3 has 18 residues. From germline, CDR1 is SGHRS and CDR2 YFSETQ. V trimming: 2 bases; J trimming: 0 bases; junction bases outside the gene matches: 8. This chain's CDR3 is CASSLLEGASSGANVLTF. For the CDR3, the DNA is TGCGCCAGCAGCTTATTAGAGGGGGCATCCTCTGGGGCCAACGTCCTGACTTTC.

The chain employs TRBV9 and TRBJ1-5, with D perhaps matching TRBD1 (5 bases). V dropped 0 bases and J dropped 3 bases, with 13 bases sitting between them. The CDR3 has 16 amino acids. Germline values: CDR1 SGDLS, CDR2 YYNGEE. The CDR3: CASSVGLGDFNQPQHF. In DNA, the CDR3 is TGTGCCAGCAGCGTAGGTTTGGGGGACTTCAATCAGCCCCAGCATTTT.

In the case of this clone: Its ends do not fully match the called genes, so a read error is possible. The chain joins TRBV6-5 to TRBJ1-3; D perhaps matches TRBD1 (6 bases). This CDR3 is built from 14 residues. CDR1 is MNHEY and CDR2 is SVGAGI in the germline V gene. This CDR3 is CASSSTPVQGTINF. CDR3 in DNA: TGTGCCAGCAGTTCCACTCCAGTACAGGGAACGATTAATTTT.

The chain couples TRBV7-9 to TRBJ2-1, with D unresolved. Germline lookup yields CDR1 SEHNR and CDR2 FQNEAQ (reference sequence). This CDR3 has 12 amino acids. V was cut by 6 bases and J by 10 bases, with 13 bases left in between. The CDR3 spells CASSPEREEQFF. CDR3 nucleotides: TGTGCCAGCAGTCCTGAGCGAGAAGAGCAGTTCTTC.

The V and J genes are TRBV4-1 and TRBJ1-1; 8 bases match TRBD1. The CDR3 is 16 residues long. The germline CDR1 and CDR2 sequences are MGHRA and YSYEKL. V trimming: 0 bases; J trimming: 4 bases; junction bases outside the gene matches: 7. This chain's CDR3 is CASSQDLGTGATEAFF. Here the CDR3 DNA reads TGCGCCAGCAGCCAAGATCTTGGGACAGGAGCCACTGAAGCTTTCTTT.

The rearrangement links TRBV4-1 to TRBJ1-3; maybe TRBD1 (5 bases). CDR3 length: 14 amino acids. V was shortened by 0 bases and J by 3 bases, with 6 bases between the two germline ends. Germline CDR1 and CDR2: MGHRA and YSYEKL. The CDR3 sequence is CASSQDQGGNTIYF. For the CDR3, the DNA is TGCGCCAGCAGCCAAGATCAGGGTGGAAACACCATATATTTT.

The chain combines TRBV5-1 with TRBJ2-3, with a possible D match to TRBD1 (5 bases). Germline values: CDR1 SGHRS, CDR2 YFSETQ. The CDR3 length is 19 residues. Deletions cut 0 bases from V and 0 bases from J, with 20 bases between. CDR3 loop: CASSLGPSSRAPSTDTQYF. CDR3 sequence (DNA): TGCGCCAGCAGCTTGGGTCCCTCCTCCAGGGCCCCTAGCACAGATACGCAGTATTTT. The entire variable domain, with the rest obtained from reference TRBV5-1 and TRBJ2-3, is as follows: KAGVTQTPRYLIKTRGQQVTLSCSPISGHRSVSWYQQTPGQGLQFLFEYFSETQRNKGNFPGRFSGRQFSNSRSEMNVSTLELGDSALYLCASSLGPSSRAPSTDTQYFGPGTRLTVL.

This clone turned up a few times. The V gene is TRBV7-2, the J gene TRBJ2-7; 7 bases match TRBD1. Trimming cost V 2 bases and J 3 bases; bases outside gene matches: 7. Germline CDR1 and CDR2: SGHTA and FQGNSA. The CDR3 extends over 15 amino acids. The CDR3: CASSLILDRDYEQYF. The CDR3 nucleotides are TGTGCCAGCAGCTTAATACTAGACAGGGACTACGAGCAGTACTTC.

The chain has TRBV5-1 and TRBJ2-3; TRBD1 aligns across 9 bases. Unmatched junction bases numbered 9, after V lost 4 bases and J lost 0 bases. The CDR3 totals 17 residues. CDR1 and CDR2 (germline): SGHRS, YFSETQ. The CDR3 protein is CASSAGTGYPSTDTQYF. The CDR3 nucleotides read TGCGCCAGCAGCGCCGGGACAGGGTACCCTAGCACAGATACGCAGTATTTT.

V is TRBV14 and J is TRBJ1-1; 8 bases are a match to TRBD1. Germline V gene lookup returns CDR1 SGHDN and CDR2 FVKESK. Unmatched junction bases numbered 8, after V lost 7 bases and J lost 1 base. This CDR3 contains 15 residues. The CDR3 protein is CASTPSGTGNTEAFF. The CDR3 region has the DNA TGTGCCAGCACCCCATCCGGGACAGGGAACACTGAAGCTTTCTTT.

The chain is built from TRBV14 and TRBJ2-3; 9 bases are shared with TRBD1. V was pared by 1 base and J by 0 bases, with 8 bases of the junction left unmatched. In germline, CDR1 is SGHDN, CDR2 FVKESK. The CDR3 runs 18 residues. The CDR3, as DNA: TGTGCCAGCAGCCAAGGCCCCAGGACAGGGGTCAGCACAGATACGCAGTATTTT. It yields the protein CASSQGPRTGVSTDTQYF.

This clone was observed a handful of times. The chain recombines TRBV24-1 with TRBJ1-5; 7 nucleotides agree with TRBD1. This CDR3 comprises 19 residues. Looked up from germline, CDR1 is KGHDR and CDR2 is SFDVKD. The V segment lost 1 base and the J segment 0 bases; nucleotides outside the gene matches: 11. CDR3 sequence (DNA): TGTGCCACCAGTGATTTCACAGGGGCCAGGGGTAATAGCAATCAGCCCCAGCATTTT. As protein: CATSDFTGARGNSNQPQHF.

The genes are TRBV11-2 and TRBJ2-5; TRBD1 is a possible D gene (6 bases). The CDR3 totals 15 residues. Looked up from germline, CDR1 is SGHAT and CDR2 is FQNNGV. Between the trimmed V and J ends, which lost 4 bases and 3 bases, there was a span of 15 bases. For the CDR3, the DNA is TGTGCCAGCAGCTCACAGGGTCTACCTAAAGAGACCCAGTACTTC. Protein product: CASSSQGLPKETQYF.

The gene calls are TRBV7-2 and TRBJ1-5; tentatively, D is TRBD1 (5 bases). The germline V gene encodes CDR1 SGHTA and CDR2 FQGNSA. Deletions cut 5 bases from V and 6 bases from J, with 14 bases between. There are 14 residues in the CDR3. CDR3 in DNA: TGTGCCAGCAGCGAGATGGGGGGTGGTCAGCCCCAGCATTTT. This sequence encodes CASSEMGGGQPQHF. Looking up the rest from reference TRBV7-2 and TRBJ1-5 gives the full variable domain: GAGVSQSPSNKVTEKGKDVELRCDPISGHTALYWYRQSLGQGLEFLIYFQGNSAPDKSGLPSDRFSAERTGGSVSTLTIQRTQQEDSAVYLCASSEMGGGQPQHFGDGTRLSIL.

CDR3 protein: CASSLARGDETQYF. Here the CDR3 DNA reads TGCGCCAGCAGCTTGGCCAGGGGTGATGAGACCCAGTACTTC. The chain combines TRBV5-1 with TRBJ2-5; maybe TRBD1 (6 bases). V lost 0 bases, J lost 5 bases, and 11 bases lay in between. This CDR3 is 14 amino acids long. CDR1 is SGHRS, CDR2 YFSETQ, per germline.